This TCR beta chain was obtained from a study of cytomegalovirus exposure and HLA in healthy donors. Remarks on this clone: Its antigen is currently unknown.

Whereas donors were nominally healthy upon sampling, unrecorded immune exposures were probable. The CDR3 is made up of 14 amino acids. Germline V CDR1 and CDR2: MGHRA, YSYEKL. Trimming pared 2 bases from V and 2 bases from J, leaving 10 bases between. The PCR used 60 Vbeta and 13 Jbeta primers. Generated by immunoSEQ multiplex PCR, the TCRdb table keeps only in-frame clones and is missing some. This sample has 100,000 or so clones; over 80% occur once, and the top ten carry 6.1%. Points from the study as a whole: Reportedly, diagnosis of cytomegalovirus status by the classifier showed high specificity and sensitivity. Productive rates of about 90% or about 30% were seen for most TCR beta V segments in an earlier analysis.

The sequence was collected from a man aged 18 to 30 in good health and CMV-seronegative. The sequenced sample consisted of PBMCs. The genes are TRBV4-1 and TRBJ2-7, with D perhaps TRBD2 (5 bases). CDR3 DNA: TGCGCCAGCAGCCAACTCATCGGGACCTACGAGCAGTACTTC. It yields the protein CASSQLIGTYEQYF.